A single count supports the clone carrying this TCR beta chain. V dropped 1 base and J dropped 2; count of bases not matched to a gene: 11. Germline CDR1 and CDR2: SGHVS and FNYEAQ. The CDR3 spans 20 residues. These data are taken from a study of OX40 agonist ivuxolimab in advanced cancers. Prior autoimmune disease or systemic immunosuppression barred patients. Libraries were prepared by immunoSEQ multiplex PCR; TCRdb keeps only in-frame clonotypes and omits some of them. The data contain about 82,000 clones, more than 75% of them singletons. Sequenced here: CD4+ or CD8+ T cells sorted from blood, sampled in a trial of the OX40 agonist ivuxolimab. This TCR came from an adult with an advanced solid tumor such as melanoma, head and neck, liver or kidney cancer. The rearrangement uses TRBV7-6 and TRBJ2-7, with 16 bases aligning to TRBD2. CDR3: CASSLGPPGLAGGLPYEQYF. For the CDR3, the DNA is TGTGCCAGCAGCTTAGGGCCCCCGGGACTAGCGGGAGGGTTGCCCTACGAGCAGTACTTC.